This T cell receptor (beta chain) originates from a study of CXCR3-negative and CXCR3-positive naive CD8 T cells. Study as a whole: There were approximately 150 million TRB reads altogether, and each library had about 1.5 +/- 0.3 million of them.

About this clonotype: Its specificity is not known.

Study-level results: Comparison of naive cells showed more hydrophobic TRB CDR3s in CXCR3-positive than in CXCR3-negative naive cells.

The V gene's germline CDR1 is SQVTM and CDR2 ANQGSEA. This CDR3 spans 13 amino acids. UMI-tagged TRB cDNA libraries were built via 5' RACE. TCRdb re-called the 5' RACE reads and shows each CDR3 protein once, DNA omitted. Here the sample table reports approximately 62,000 distinct CDR3 sequences. The chain recombines TRBV29-1 with TRBJ1-6; lacking DNA, the TRBD1 call made by TCRdb goes unchecked. The sequencing sample was made of naive CXCR3- CD8+ T cells from blood. Indicated subset: CD45RO-CCR7+CD27+CD95- naive CD8+ T cells lacking CXCR3 (TNR3-). This sequence was found in a human donor in good health. Some clones in this sample may be carry-over from other donors' samples. This CDR3 reads CSARQGQNSPLHF.